This T cell receptor beta chain comes out of a study of CD8 T cells in ankylosing spondylitis (dated by TCRdb to between 2016 and 2019). Looking at the study overall: To find TCR variants linked to disease, the study profiled T cell receptor beta repertoires in ankylosing spondylitis patients and healthy donors. In total, the full study cohort was made up of some 100 healthy donors and approximately 24 ankylosing spondylitis patients. Peripheral blood samples were taken, and synovial fluid was additionally collected from ankylosing spondylitis patients. Findings and caveats that apply to the study as a whole: According to the report, matched synovial fluid samples from ankylosing spondylitis patients were significantly enriched for the disease-linked clones. A CD8+ phenotype was shown by the disease-linked clones, which were found at relatively low frequencies in peripheral blood. A TCR beta motif of several highly homologous amino acid variants appeared characteristic of blood from ankylosing spondylitis patients. Some motif variants had previously been reported in the synovial fluid and blood of reactive arthritis patients, which suggests shared mechanisms of disease initiation.

Sequencing took place on an Illumina HiSeq 2500. Quantitative 5'-RACE with molecular barcodes was used to prepare TCR beta libraries. Per the original workflow: A new computational method, built on a probabilistic model of VDJ rearrangement, was used to identify disease-linked TCR variants. In TCRdb, the public reads were trimmed at Q25 with fastp and aligned with MiXCR, with productive beta chains retained. Each CDR3 protein appears once, grouped with its most common genes and DNA. The V and J calls come from TCRdb's annotation, not from the publication. Here the sample has about 96,000 distinct CDR3 sequences; 7.5% to 9% occur a single time. Together, the top ten hold roughly 5% of the sample. As encoded in the germline V gene, CDR1 is SGHVS while CDR2 is FNYEAQ. V sheds 5 bases and J sheds 0 bases, leaving 20 bases between their ends. From its cysteine to its phenylalanine, the CDR3 spans 18 amino acids. Only the CDR3 DNA is retained, 54 bases long and in frame from the first base.

This clonotype has ten or more counts. This clone's antigen is unknown. It has no much larger one-base neighbor in the sample; base qualities were not kept. The clonotype comes from a male donor with ankylosing spondylitis or in good health (not recorded which). The chain was built from TRBV7-6 and TRBJ2-1; the D gene is perhaps TRBD1, from 5 matching bases. The specimen sequenced was blood, either unsorted or a sorted T cell fraction (not recorded which). This receptor has the CDR3 CASSTSDSHLSSYNEQFF. The DNA reads TGTGCCAGCAGCACCTCAGACAGCCATCTGAGCTCCTACAATGAGCAGTTCTTC.